One and the same sample provided the 4 T cell receptor beta chains below, sequenced in a study of blood T cell repertoires in COVID-19. TCRdb's table, derived via immunoSEQ multiplex PCR, lists solely in-frame clones and lacks some. The sample lists 250,000 to 400,000 clones, around 88% occurring once. Source material: peripheral blood. The receptors shown here come from a woman in her thirties with COVID-19, enrolled during active disease.

This clone was detected only once. The chain links TRBV19 to TRBJ1-5; D call uncertain. From germline, CDR1 is LNHDA and CDR2 SQIVND (reference sequence). The CDR3 runs to 14 residues. Trimming removed 8 bases at V and 2 bases at J, with 13 bases between. The DNA of the CDR3 is TGTGCCAGTGTAGAGGTATTCGGCAATCAGCCCCAGCATTTT. It translates to CASVEVFGNQPQHF.

The chain couples TRBV7-2 to TRBJ2-7, with 8 bases fitting TRBD2. Unmatched junction bases numbered 10, after V lost 6 bases and J lost 6 bases. The germline gives CDR1 SGHTA, CDR2 FQGNSA. This CDR3 has 14 residues. The CDR3 DNA follows: TGTGCCAGCAGTCACGCCGGGGGGGCTAGCGAGCAGTACTTC. As protein: CASSHAGGASEQYF.

The gene calls are TRBV6-1 and TRBJ2-1, with TRBD2 matching 7 bases. Germline CDR1 reads MNHNS; CDR2 reads SASEGT. V was clipped by 0 bases and J by 12 bases; unmatched bases: 20. The CDR3 contains 18 residues. The CDR3 region has the DNA TGTGCCAGCAGTGAAGCGCTGAAGGCAGGGTCGAGTTCGGGGGGGCAGTTCTTC. Amino acid sequence: CASSEALKAGSSSGGQFF.

The rearrangement uses TRBV7-2 and TRBJ1-6; 7 nucleotides agree with TRBD1. Germline values: CDR1 SGHTA, CDR2 FQGNSA. The junction had 10 bases not matched to a gene; V was cut back by 5 bases and J by 3 bases. The CDR3 runs to 17 residues. The CDR3 loop reads CASSVGTERIYNSPLHF. The DNA of the CDR3 is TGTGCCAGCAGCGTGGGGACAGAGCGTATCTATAATTCACCCCTCCACTTT. The variable domain in full, with the rest retrieved from reference TRBV7-2 and TRBJ1-6, is GAGVSQSPSNKVTEKGKDVELRCDPISGHTALYWYRQSLGQGLEFLIYFQGNSAPDKSGLPSDRFSAERTGGSVSTLTIQRTQQEDSAVYLCASSVGTERIYNSPLHFGNGTRLTVT.